The 16 T cell receptor beta chains below all came from one sample that was sequenced in a study of blood T cell repertoires in COVID-19. The method was immunoSEQ multiplex PCR; TCRdb's version includes in-frame clones alone and lacks a portion of them. The table records approximately 250,000 clones, roughly 88% of them present only once. The sequencing input was PBMCs or T cells enriched from blood (not recorded which). The receptors originated from a woman aged 40 to 55 with acute COVID-19.

In its sample, this clone is medium-sized. The chain is built from TRBV6-5 and TRBJ1-1; 10 nucleotides line up with TRBD1. CDR3 length: 14 amino acids. Germline V gives CDR1 MNHEY, CDR2 SVGAGI. The ends lost 6 bases at V and 3 bases at J; junction bases unmatched: 4. The CDR3 DNA follows: TGTGCCAGCAGGCGGGACAGGGGATACACTGAAGCTTTCTTT. It specifies CASRRDRGYTEAFF.

This chain connects TRBV27 to TRBJ1-1, with a weak D call TRBD1 (5 bases). The V end lost 2 bases, the J end lost 6 bases, and 13 bases lay between the germline ends. Germline CDR1 and CDR2: MNHEY and SMNVEV (reference sequence). CDR3 length equals 14 residues. For the CDR3, the DNA is TGTGCCAGCAGTTTAGGCAGTAGGGGATCTGAAGCTTTCTTT. This codes for CASSLGSRGSEAFF.

This chain links TRBV7-9 with TRBJ1-2, with 9 nucleotides matching TRBD1. CDR1 is SEHNR and CDR2 is FQNEAQ in the germline V gene (reference sequence). This CDR3 is 13 amino acids long. V shed 5 bases, J shed 6 bases, and the junction held 4 bases outside the gene matches. The CDR3 bases are TGTGCCAGCAGCCCGGGACAGGGAAATGGCTACACCTTC. Protein: CASSPGQGNGYTF.

The chain has TRBV11-2 and TRBJ2-1; maybe TRBD2 (6 bases). Trimming removed 5 bases at V and 8 bases at J, with 19 bases between. The CDR3 sequence is 15 residues long. Germline V lookup: CDR1 SGHAT, CDR2 FQNNGV. CDR3 sequence reads: CASSRDSSPRDEQFF. Here the CDR3 DNA reads TGTGCCAGCAGCCGGGACTCCAGCCCCCGGGATGAGCAGTTCTTC. The full variable domain, its missing parts supplied by reference TRBV11-2 and TRBJ2-1, is EAGVAQSPRYKIIEKRQSVAFWCNPISGHATLYWYQQILGQGPKLLIQFQNNGVVDDSQLPKDRFSAERLKGVDSTLKIQPAKLEDSAVYLCASSRDSSPRDEQFFGPGTRLTVL.

This chain connects TRBV18 to TRBJ1-5; no reliable D call. Germline V lookup: CDR1 KGHSH, CDR2 LQKENI. The CDR3 extends over 13 amino acids. The V end lost 4 bases, the J end lost 0 bases, and 4 bases lay between the germline ends. The CDR3 bases are TGTGCCAGCTCACTGTATAGCAATCAGCCCCAGCATTTT. Its translation: CASSLYSNQPQHF.

The V call is TRBV5-1, the J call TRBJ1-1; no definite D call. Trimming cost V 9 bases and J 0 bases, with 12 bases left between them. CDR1 and CDR2 (germline): SGHRS, YFSETQ. The CDR3 spans 13 residues. The CDR3 DNA reads as TGCGCCACCAAAACAGAGATGAACACTGAAGCTTTCTTT. Its translation: CATKTEMNTEAFF.

The V and J genes are TRBV7-9 and TRBJ2-2; tentative D call: TRBD1 (6 bases). V gave up 4 bases and J gave up 7 bases, with 13 bases separating them. The CDR3 is made up of 14 amino acids. Germline CDR1 is SEHNR and CDR2 is FQNEAQ (reference sequence). For the CDR3, the DNA is TGTGCCAGCAGCTCCAGGGGATATAGCGGGGAGCTGTTTTTT. Its protein product is CASSSRGYSGELFF.

The V gene is TRBV19, the J gene TRBJ2-3; 10 nucleotides align to TRBD1. After removal of 5 bases from V and 4 bases from J, the junction contained 12 bases not matched to a gene. CDR1 LNHDA and CDR2 SQIVND come from the germline V gene (reference sequence). The CDR3 spans 17 residues. The CDR3 here is CASSQSTGTGAADTQYF. CDR3 nucleotides: TGTGCCAGTAGTCAGAGCACCGGGACAGGGGCCGCAGATACGCAGTATTTT.

The J gene is TRBJ1-2, the V gene TRBV27; D remains unclear. CDR1 MNHEY and CDR2 SMNVEV come from the germline V gene (reference sequence). The CDR3 consists of 15 residues. Trimming left V 5 bases short and J 4 bases short, with 17 bases between. The CDR3, as DNA: TGTGCCAGCAGTCCCTTTGTCGGGGAGGGCTATGGCTACACCTTC. Amino acids: CASSPFVGEGYGYTF.

This clone was seen a single time. The J gene is TRBJ2-7, the V gene TRBV5-3; TRBD1 matches at 8 bases. TRBV5-3 falls under the ORF class, with uncertain function. J gave up 0 bases and V 4 bases, and 6 bases lay outside the gene matches. The CDR3 spans 15 residues. CDR3 amino acids: CARSRGQETSYEQYV. The CDR3 nucleotides read TGTGCCAGAAGCCGGGGACAGGAGACCTCCTACGAGCAGTACGTC.

The rearrangement joins TRBV20-1 to TRBJ1-1; D possibly corresponds to TRBD1 (6 bases). The CDR3 totals 15 residues. Germline V CDR1 and CDR2: DFQATT, SNEGSKA (reference sequence). V was shortened by 3 bases and J by 2 bases, with 16 bases between the two germline ends. The CDR3 region has the DNA TGCAGTGCTAGTCGCGGGGGCGTAAGTAACACTGAAGCTTTCTTT. This sequence encodes CSASRGGVSNTEAFF.

The CDR3 DNA follows: TGTGCCAGCAGCGGACAGGGGGCAGAGTCCTACGAGCAGTACTTC. This gives the protein CASSGQGAESYEQYF. The chain is built from TRBV9 and TRBJ2-7; 10 bases are a match to TRBD1. There are 15 residues in the CDR3. Germline values: CDR1 SGDLS, CDR2 YYNGEE. The V and J ends lost 3 bases and 1 base, in that order; junction bases with no gene match: 4.

The chain employs TRBV6-2 or TRBV6-3 and TRBJ2-3, with D unclear. The CDR3 is 15 residues long. Per the germline V gene, CDR1 is MNHEY and CDR2 is SVGEGT. Trimming stripped 0 bases from V and 3 bases from J, with 10 bases between. The CDR3 here is CASSYSAADTDTQYF. In DNA, the CDR3 is TGTGCCAGCAGTTACTCCGCGGCGGATACAGATACGCAGTATTTT.

The rearrangement links TRBV27 to TRBJ1-1; 7 nucleotides match TRBD1. The CDR3 runs 15 residues. Germline loops: CDR1 MNHEY, CDR2 SMNVEV (reference sequence). V was clipped by 4 bases and J by 1 base; unmatched bases: 6. The CDR3 DNA follows: TGTGCCAGCAGTTGGCAGGGGGTCAGGAACACTGAAGCTTTCTTT. Residues: CASSWQGVRNTEAFF.

The chain is built from TRBV19 and TRBJ1-5; D is ambiguous. Looked up from germline, CDR1 is LNHDA and CDR2 is SQIVND (reference sequence). CDR3 length: 13 amino acids. The V end was cut by 7 bases, the J end by 7 bases, with 14 bases between. CDR3 sequence: CASNRERGQPQHF. DNA for the CDR3: TGTGCCAGTAATCGGGAGAGAGGCCAGCCCCAGCATTTT.

The chain has TRBV6-5 and TRBJ2-7; 8 positions agree with TRBD1. V was pared by 7 bases and J by 6 bases, with 14 bases of the junction left unmatched. There are 15 residues in the CDR3. Looked up from germline, CDR1 is MNHEY and CDR2 is SVGAGI. The CDR3 coding sequence is TGTGCCAGCACCGGACAGGGTCGGGAAGACACCGAGCAGTACTTC. It specifies CASTGQGREDTEQYF.